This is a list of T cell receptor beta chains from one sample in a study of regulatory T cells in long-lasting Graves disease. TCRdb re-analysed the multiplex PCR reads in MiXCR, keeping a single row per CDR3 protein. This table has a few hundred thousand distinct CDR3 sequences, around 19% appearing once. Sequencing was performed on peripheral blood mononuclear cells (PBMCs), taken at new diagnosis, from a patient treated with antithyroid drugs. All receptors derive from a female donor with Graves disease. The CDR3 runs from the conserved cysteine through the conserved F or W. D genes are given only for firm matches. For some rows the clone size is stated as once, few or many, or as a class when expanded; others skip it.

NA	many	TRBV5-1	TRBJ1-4	CASKAPGTATNEKLFF	TGCGCCAGCAAAGCACCCGGGACCGCAACTAATGAAAAACTGTTTTTT
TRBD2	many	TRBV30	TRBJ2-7	CAWSSGLGNYEQYF	TGTGCCTGGAGCTCGGGACTAGGGAACTACGAGCAGTACTTC
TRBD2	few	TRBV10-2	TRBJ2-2	CASSVGLARNTGELFF	TGCGCCAGCAGTGTCGGACTAGCGCGGAACACCGGGGAGCTGTTTTTT
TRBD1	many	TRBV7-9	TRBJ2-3	CASSLSQGADTQYF	TGTGCCAGCAGCTTATCTCAGGGGGCAGATACGCAGTATTTT
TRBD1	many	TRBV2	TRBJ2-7	CASSNRDSLAEQYF	TGTGCCAGCAGTAACCGGGACAGTTTGGCCGAGCAGTACTTC
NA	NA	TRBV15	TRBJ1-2	CATVSRAGDYGYTF	TGTGCCACAGTTAGTAGAGCCGGGGACTATGGCTACACCTTC
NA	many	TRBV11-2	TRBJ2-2	CASSTGSRDTGELFF	TGTGCCAGCAGCACAGGGTCCCGGGACACCGGGGAGCTGTTTTTT
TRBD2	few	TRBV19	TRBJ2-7	CASRKATSGSSYEQYF	TGTGCCAGTAGAAAGGCGACTAGCGGGAGCTCCTACGAGCAGTACTTC
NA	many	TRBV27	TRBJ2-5	CASRGGGNQETQYF	TGTGCCAGCAGGGGGGGTGGGAACCAAGAGACCCAGTACTTC
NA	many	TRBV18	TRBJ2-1	CASSPEGGGGNEQFF	TGTGCCAGCTCACCAGAGGGAGGCGGAGGCAATGAGCAGTTCTTC
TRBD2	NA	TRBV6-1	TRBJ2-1	CASSTGLGSVNEQFF	TGTGCCAGCAGTACCGGACTAGGTAGTGTCAATGAGCAGTTCTTC
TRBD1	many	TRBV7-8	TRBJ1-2	CASSLTGSDYGYTF	TGTGCCAGCAGCCTGACAGGGTCCGACTATGGCTACACCTTC
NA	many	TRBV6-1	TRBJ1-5	CASSTNWGQPQHF	TGTGCCAGCAGTACAAATTGGGGTCAGCCCCAGCATTTT
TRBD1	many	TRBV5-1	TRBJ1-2	CASSGGQGGIDGYTF	TGCGCCAGCAGCGGCGGACAGGGTGGAATAGATGGCTACACCTTC
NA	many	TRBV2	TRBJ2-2	CASSVRGNTGELFF	TGTGCCAGCAGTGTCAGGGGAAACACCGGGGAGCTGTTTTTT
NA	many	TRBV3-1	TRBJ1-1	CASSLTGRNTEAFF	TGTGCCAGCAGCCTGACAGGCCGTAACACTGAAGCTTTCTTT
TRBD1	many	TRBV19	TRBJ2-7	CASSTQGDEQYF	TGTGCCAGTAGTACTCAGGGGGACGAGCAGTACTTC
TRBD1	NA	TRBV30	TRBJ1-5	CAWSIRNRGFQPQHF	TGTGCCTGGAGTATACGAAACAGGGGTTTTCAGCCCCAGCATTTT
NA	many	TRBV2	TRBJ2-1	CASMRLAFDEQFF	TGTGCCAGCATGAGACTTGCCTTTGATGAGCAGTTCTTT
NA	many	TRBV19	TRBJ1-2	CASSIRQGSDYTF	TGTGCCAGTAGTATACGGCAGGGGAGCGACTACACCTTC
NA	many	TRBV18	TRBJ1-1	CASSPPGGRRGTEAFF	TGTGCCAGCTCACCGCCCGGGGGCAGGCGGGGCACTGAAGCTTTCTTT
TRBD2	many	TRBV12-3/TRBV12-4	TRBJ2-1	CASSGLAGLNEQFF	TGTGCCAGTTCGGGACTAGCGGGCCTCAATGAGCAGTTCTTC
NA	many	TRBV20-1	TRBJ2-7	CSAIAGQNYEQYF	TGCAGTGCCATTGCTGGACAGAACTACGAGCAGTACTTC
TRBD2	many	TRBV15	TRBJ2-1	CATSRGEGGYNEQFF	TGTGCCACCAGCAGAGGGGAGGGAGGCTACAATGAGCAGTTCTTC
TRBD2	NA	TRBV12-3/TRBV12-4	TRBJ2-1	CASSVAGGLDEQFF	TGTGCCAGCAGTGTAGCGGGAGGGTTGGATGAGCAGTTCTTC
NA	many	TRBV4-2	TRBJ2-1	CASSQVGSSVNEQFF	TGTGCCAGCAGCCAAGTCGGGTCGTCGGTTAATGAGCAGTTCTTC
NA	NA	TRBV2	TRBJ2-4	CASRPGIAKNIQYF	TGTGCCAGCAGGCCCGGGATAGCCAAAAACATTCAGTACTTC
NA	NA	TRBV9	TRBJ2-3	CASSLMADTQYF	TGTGCCAGCAGTCTAATGGCAGATACGCAGTATTTT
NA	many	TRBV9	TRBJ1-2	CASSVGVGLTANYGYTF	TGTGCCAGCAGCGTAGGGGTAGGGCTTACAGCTAACTATGGCTACACCTTC
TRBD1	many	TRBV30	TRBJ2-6	CAWSERTGSGANVLTF	TGTGCCTGGAGTGAACGGACAGGCTCTGGGGCCAACGTCCTGACTTTC
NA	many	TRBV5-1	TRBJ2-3	CASSLASGTSTDTQYF	TGCGCCAGCAGCTTGGCTTCAGGGACTAGCACAGATACGCAGTATTTT
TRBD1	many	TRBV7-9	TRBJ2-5	CASSPLLGQGMEETQYF	TGTGCCAGCAGCCCCCTTTTGGGACAGGGGATGGAAGAGACCCAGTACTTC
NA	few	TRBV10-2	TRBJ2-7	CASSGLDGLSYEQYF	TGCGCCAGCAGTGGGCTAGATGGGCTGTCCTACGAGCAGTACTTC
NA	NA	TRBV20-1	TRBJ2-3	CSAGDRGGYTDTQYF	TGCAGTGCTGGCGACAGGGGAGGGTACACAGATACGCAGTATTTT
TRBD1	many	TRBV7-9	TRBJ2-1	CASSHRGNNEQFF	TGTGCCAGCAGCCACAGGGGGAACAATGAGCAGTTCTTC
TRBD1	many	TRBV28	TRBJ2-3	CASSDRGGTDTQYF	TGTGCCAGCAGTGACAGGGGAGGAACAGATACGCAGTATTTT
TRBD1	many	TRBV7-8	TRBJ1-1	CASSFGGGQGYTEAFF	TGTGCCAGCAGCTTTGGCGGTGGACAGGGATATACTGAAGCTTTCTTT
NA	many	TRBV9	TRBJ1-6	CASSVRWGNSPLHF	TGTGCCAGCAGCGTCAGATGGGGGAATTCACCCCTCCACTTT
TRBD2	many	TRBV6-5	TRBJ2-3	CASSYSGIVDTQYF	TGTGCCAGCAGTTATAGCGGGATAGTGGATACGCAGTATTTT
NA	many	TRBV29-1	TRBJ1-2	CSDRESYTF	TGCAGCGACAGGGAAAGCTACACCTTC
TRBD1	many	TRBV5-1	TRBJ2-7	CASSFWGTGKSSYEQYF	TGCGCCAGCAGCTTTTGGGGGACAGGGAAGAGCTCCTACGAGCAGTACTTC
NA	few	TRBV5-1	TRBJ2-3	CASSSEGRLTDTQYF	TGCGCCAGCAGCTCGGAAGGACGGCTCACAGATACGCAGTATTTT
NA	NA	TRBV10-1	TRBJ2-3	CASSEVKTATDTQYF	TGCGCCAGCAGTGAGGTTAAGACAGCGACAGATACGCAGTATTTT
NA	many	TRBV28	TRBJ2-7	CASLSLSDNYEQYF	TGTGCCAGCCTCAGTTTGTCGGATAACTACGAGCAGTACTTC
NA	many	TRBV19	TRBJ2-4	CASSMLSLAKNIQYF	TGTGCCAGTAGTATGTTGTCGTTAGCCAAAAACATTCAGTACTTC
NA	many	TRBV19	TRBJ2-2	CASSIDSNTGRNGELFF	TGTGCCAGTAGTATAGACTCCAACACCGGCCGGAACGGGGAGCTGTTTTTT
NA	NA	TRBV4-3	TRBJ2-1	CASSKGVGGDEQFF	TGCGCCAGCAGCAAGGGGGTGGGCGGTGATGAGCAGTTCTTC